These 9 T cell receptor beta chains originate from one sample sequenced in a study of blood T cell repertoires in COVID-19. The table came from immunoSEQ multiplex PCR; TCRdb's copy has only in-frame clones and leaves some out. The table has about 350,000 clones, roughly 90% seen once. Sequencing was done on a sample of PBMCs or T cells enriched from blood (not recorded which). The receptor source for this set is a woman aged 25 to 39 who had been exposed to COVID-19.

The CDR3 sequence: CASSPRRSSYNEQFF. The CDR3 nucleotides are TGTGCCAGCAGCCCCAGACGGAGCTCCTACAATGAGCAGTTCTTC. The rearrangement joins TRBV7-9 to TRBJ2-1; no definite D call. The germline gives CDR1 SEHNR, CDR2 FQNEAQ (reference sequence). CDR3 length: 15 residues. The V end was cut by 5 bases, the J end by 0 bases, with 11 bases between.

This clone was counted once. The genes are TRBV7-9 and TRBJ2-1, with D maybe TRBD2 (5 bases). V was cut by 8 bases and J by 6 bases, with 17 bases left in between. From germline, CDR1 is SEHNR and CDR2 FQNEAQ (reference sequence). The CDR3 totals 14 residues. The CDR3 sequence: CASSQPMGSNEQFF. In nucleotides, the CDR3 is TGTGCCAGCTCCCAGCCCATGGGGAGCAATGAGCAGTTCTTC.

The chain recombines TRBV11-3 with TRBJ2-5, with TRBD2 identical over 9 bases. V gave up 1 base and J gave up 2 bases; unmatched junction bases: 11. Germline CDR1 reads SGHNT; CDR2 reads YENEEA. The CDR3 consists of 18 residues. CDR3 protein: CASSLVAGGLGKQETQYF. The DNA of the CDR3 is TGTGCCAGCAGCTTAGTGGCGGGAGGGCTGGGGAAACAAGAGACCCAGTACTTC. The variable domain in full, completed from reference TRBV11-3 and TRBJ2-5, reads EAGVVQSPRYKIIEKKQPVAFWCNPISGHNTLYWYLQNLGQGPELLIRYENEEAVDDSQLPKDRFSAERLKGVDSTLKIQPAELGDSAVYLCASSLVAGGLGKQETQYFGPGTRLLVL.

This rearrangement joins TRBV5-1 to TRBJ2-7; possible D gene TRBD1, 5 bases. The CDR3 length is 12 residues. Germline V lookup: CDR1 SGHRS, CDR2 YFSETQ. V was trimmed by 5 bases and J by 3 bases, leaving 9 bases between them. The CDR3 DNA reads TGCGCCAGCAGAGAGACAGACTACGAGCAGTACTTC. Its translation is CASRETDYEQYF.

The chain carries TRBV24-1 and TRBJ2-3; a possible D gene is TRBD2 (5 bases). CDR1 is KGHDR, CDR2 SFDVKD, per germline. The CDR3 runs 14 residues. The V gene lost 7 bases and the J gene lost 1 base, with 11 bases spanning the gap. The CDR3 nucleotides read TGTGCCACCAGCAGTGGGAGCGGCACAGATACGCAGTATTTT. Protein sequence: CATSSGSGTDTQYF.

The V gene is TRBV7-3, the J gene TRBJ2-1, with D maybe TRBD2 (6 bases). The CDR3 consists of 15 residues. The V end was cut by 5 bases, the J end by 4 bases, with 15 bases between. CDR1 and CDR2 from the germline V gene are SGHTA and FQGTGA. The CDR3 nucleotides read TGTGCCAGCAGCGCCGGGACTCAACGGTACAATGAGCAGTTCTTC. It is translated as CASSAGTQRYNEQFF. Based on the CDR3 plus reference TRBV7-3 and TRBJ2-1, the full variable domain is GAGVSQTPSNKVTEKGKYVELRCDPISGHTALYWYRQSLGQGPEFLIYFQGTGAADDSGLPNDRFFAVRPEGSVSTLKIQRTERGDSAVYLCASSAGTQRYNEQFFGPGTRLTVL.

V gene TRBV5-4 combines with J gene TRBJ2-7; the match to TRBD1 covers 9 bases. Losses at the gene ends were 2 bases for V and 7 bases for J; bases not matched to a gene: 13. CDR3 length: 16 amino acids. Germline-derived CDR1 and CDR2 are SGHNT and YYREEE (reference sequence). CDR3 protein: CASSLGEGQGIGEQYF. CDR3 sequence (DNA): TGTGCCAGCAGCTTAGGTGAGGGACAGGGAATAGGTGAGCAGTACTTC. The whole variable domain, remainder taken from reference TRBV5-4 and TRBJ2-7, is ETGVTQSPTHLIKTRGQQVTLRCSSQSGHNTVSWYQQALGQGPQFIFQYYREEENGRGNFPPRFSGLQFPNYSSELNVNALELDDSALYLCASSLGEGQGIGEQYFGPGTRLTVT.

V gene TRBV18 combines with J gene TRBJ2-3; D is unresolved. Trimming pared 0 bases from V and 1 base from J, leaving 5 bases between. This CDR3 comprises 14 residues. The germline gives CDR1 KGHSH, CDR2 LQKENI. CDR3 loop: CASSPPPGTDTQYF. The CDR3 DNA follows: TGTGCCAGCTCACCACCCCCGGGCACAGATACGCAGTATTTT.

The chain couples TRBV7-3 to TRBJ2-1; D unclear. Per the germline V gene, CDR1 is SGHTA and CDR2 is FQGTGA. With 1 base removed from V and 0 bases from J, the gap between germline ends came to 10 bases. The CDR3 has 16 residues. Here the CDR3 DNA reads TGTGCCAGCAGCTTAAGCGCGGTAAGCTCCTACAATGAGCAGTTCTTC. Translation: CASSLSAVSSYNEQFF.